A single T cell receptor (beta chain) is shown here with its context. The antigen remains undetermined. These data originate in a study of molecular identifiers for immune sequencing clone quantification. Background on the study: Five portions were made in replicates from RNA of roughly 20,000 or 100,000 naive CD8 cells, and four underwent sequencing.

Study-wide points: The study found clones above 20 RNA copies held over 98% of effector molecules and under 1% in naive cells.

CDR3 size: 13 residues. Per germline, CDR1 DFQATT and CDR2 SNEGSKA (reference sequence). V was pared by 7 bases and J by 4 bases, with 9 bases of the junction left unmatched. Sorting defined naive CD8 T cells as CD8+CD4-CCR7+CD45RA+. Methods described previously were used for bulk TCR libraries, and listed TCR primers were applied. TCRdb reprocessed the PCR reads with MiXCR, giving one entry per CDR3 protein. The sample includes about 510,000 distinct CDR3 sequences, about a quarter seen only once; the top ten take about 0.75%. The chain joins TRBV20-1 to TRBJ2-7; 8 bases are a match to TRBD2. The sequenced sample consisted of naive CD8+ T cells from blood, with Jurkat cell RNA spiked in. The subset is: FACS-sorted CD8+CD4-CCR7+CD45RA+ naive T cells. This TCR was sampled from a human donor in good health. Some libraries in this study had Jurkat cell RNA spiked in. The CDR3 here is CSVSGGPGYEQYF. As DNA, the CDR3 is TGCAGTGTTTCGGGAGGGCCTGGTTACGAGCAGTACTTC.